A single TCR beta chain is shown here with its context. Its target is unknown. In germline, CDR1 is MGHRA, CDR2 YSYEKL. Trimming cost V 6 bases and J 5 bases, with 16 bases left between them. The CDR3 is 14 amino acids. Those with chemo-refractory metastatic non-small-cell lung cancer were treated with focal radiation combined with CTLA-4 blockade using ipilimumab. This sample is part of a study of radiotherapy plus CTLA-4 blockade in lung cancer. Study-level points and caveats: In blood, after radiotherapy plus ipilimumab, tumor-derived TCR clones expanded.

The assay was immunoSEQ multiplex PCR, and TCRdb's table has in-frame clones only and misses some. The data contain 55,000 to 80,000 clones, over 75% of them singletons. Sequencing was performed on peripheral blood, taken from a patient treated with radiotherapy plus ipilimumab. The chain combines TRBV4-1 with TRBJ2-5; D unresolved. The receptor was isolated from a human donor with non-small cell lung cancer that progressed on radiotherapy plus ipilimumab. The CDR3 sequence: CASSWAILGETQYF. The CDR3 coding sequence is TGCGCCAGCAGTTGGGCTATCTTAGGGGAGACCCAGTACTTC.